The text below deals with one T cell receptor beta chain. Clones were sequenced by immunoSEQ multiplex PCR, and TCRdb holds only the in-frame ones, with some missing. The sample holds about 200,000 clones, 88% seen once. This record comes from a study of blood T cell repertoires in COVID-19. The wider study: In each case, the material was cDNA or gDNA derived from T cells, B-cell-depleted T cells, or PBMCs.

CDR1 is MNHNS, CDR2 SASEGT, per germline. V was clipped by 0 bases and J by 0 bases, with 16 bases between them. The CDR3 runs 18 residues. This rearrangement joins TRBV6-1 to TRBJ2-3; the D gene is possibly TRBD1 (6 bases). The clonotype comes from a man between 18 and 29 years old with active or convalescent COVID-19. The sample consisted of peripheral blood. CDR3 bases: TGTGCCAGCAGTGAAGCGCTTCACAGGGACCAAAGCACAGATACGCAGTATTTT. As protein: CASSEALHRDQSTDTQYF.